The next 28 T cell receptor beta chains were all read from a single sample in a study of T cells after yellow fever vaccination. TCRdb independently ran MiXCR on the 5' RACE reads; one entry per CDR3 protein. The repertoire consists of 90,000 to 130,000 distinct CDR3 sequences, with roughly 8.9% occurring once and the leading ten covering less than 30%. The sample in question was CD8+ T cells sorted from PBMCs, obtained 45 days after the yellow fever booster vaccination. All receptors come from a man aged 25 to 45 who received the YFV17D yellow fever vaccine.

This clonotype was counted ten times or more. The V call is TRBV12-3 or TRBV12-4, the J call TRBJ1-1, with a possible D match to TRBD1 (5 bases). Trimming took off 3 bases at V and 2 bases at J, with 13 bases between the two ends. This CDR3 has 15 residues. CDR3 in amino acids: CASSLSVTGNTEAFF. The CDR3 coding sequence is TGTGCCAGCAGTTTGTCGGTTACAGGCAACACTGAAGCTTTCTTT.

As regards this clonotype: A read error may account for a junction end that differs from germline. The DNA for the CDR3 is TGTGACAGCAGCTTAGCCGGACAGGGTGAAGCTTTCTTT. Translated, it gives CDSSLAGQGEAFF. This chain links TRBV7-2 with TRBJ1-1; the match to TRBD1 covers 8 bases. CDR3 size: 13 residues. Per the germline V gene, CDR1 is SGHTA and CDR2 is FQGNSA. Full variable domain (remainder filled in from reference TRBV7-2 and TRBJ1-1): GAGVSQSPSNKVTEKGKDVELRCDPISGHTALYWYRQSLGQGLEFLIYFQGNSAPDKSGLPSDRFSAERTGGSVSTLTIQRTQQEDSAVYLCDSSLAGQGEAFFGQGTRLTVV.

In this sample, this clonotype turned up many times. This chain connects TRBV20-1 to TRBJ2-1, with D perhaps TRBD2 (6 bases). Per the germline V gene, CDR1 is DFQATT and CDR2 is SNEGSKA (reference sequence). The CDR3 sequence is 15 residues long. Trimming pared 4 bases from V and 0 bases from J, leaving 13 bases between. CDR3 sequence (DNA): TGCAGTGCTACGGTATCCGGGAGCTCCTACAATGAGCAGTTCTTC. Its protein is CSATVSGSSYNEQFF.

This clonotype came up a few times. The V and J genes are TRBV14 and TRBJ2-5; D unclear. The V end was cut by 1 base, the J end by 2 bases, with 17 bases between. The germline gives CDR1 SGHDN, CDR2 FVKESK. The CDR3 extends over 17 amino acids. The CDR3 DNA reads TGTGCCAGCAGCCAAGTAGTAGTTCACGCCTCACAAGAGACCCAGTACTTC. Its translation is CASSQVVVHASQETQYF.

This clonotype was seen at least ten times. The rearrangement uses TRBV19 and TRBJ2-7; 7 bases map to TRBD1. The CDR3 runs to 13 residues. V gave up 2 bases and J gave up 3 bases; unmatched junction bases: 1. CDR1 and CDR2 (germline): LNHDA, SQIVND (reference sequence). In nucleotides, the CDR3 is TGTGCCAGTAGTATAACAGGGGACTACGAGCAGTACTTC. This encodes CASSITGDYEQYF. The whole variable domain, filled in from reference TRBV19 and TRBJ2-7, reads DGGITQSPKYLFRKEGQNVTLSCEQNLNHDAMYWYRQDPGQGLRLIYYSQIVNDFQKGDIAEGYSVSREKKESFPLTVTSAQKNPTAFYLCASSITGDYEQYFGPGTRLTVT.

This clonotype was seen many times. J is TRBJ1-1 and V is TRBV7-2; D gene ambiguous. This CDR3 has 13 residues. Trimming took off 3 bases at V and 6 bases at J, with 11 bases between the two ends. From germline, CDR1 is SGHTA and CDR2 FQGNSA. CDR3 region: CASSFLTVAEAFF. For the CDR3, the DNA is TGTGCCAGCAGCTTCCTTACAGTCGCTGAAGCTTTCTTT.

The sample holds many counts of this clonotype. The rearrangement uses TRBV4-2 and TRBJ2-1; D unclear. Looked up from germline, CDR1 is LGHNA and CDR2 is YNFKEQ. Trimming shortened V by 0 bases and J by 5 bases, and 17 bases separated the two germline ends. This CDR3 spans 17 amino acids. CDR3 sequence: CASSQEEATASDNEQFF. For the CDR3, the DNA is TGTGCCAGCAGCCAAGAAGAAGCGACCGCTTCGGACAATGAGCAGTTCTTC.

Ten or more counts support this clonotype. The chain combines TRBV12-3 or TRBV12-4 with TRBJ2-5, with TRBD2 as a possible D gene (6 bases). The ends were cut back, 10 bases at V and 5 bases at J, with 11 bases in the middle. The CDR3 has 11 amino acids. The CDR3 DNA reads TGTGCCACGGGGGACCTTGAGACCCAGTACTTC. Residues: CATGDLETQYF.

This rearrangement joins TRBV7-8 to TRBJ2-5; D might be TRBD2 (6 bases). CDR3 length equals 14 residues. CDR1 and CDR2 (germline): SGHVS, FQNEAQ. Trimming pared 2 bases from V and 4 bases from J, leaving 11 bases between. The chain's CDR3 is CASSLSSGGETQYF. The CDR3 DNA reads as TGTGCCAGCAGCTTATCGTCCGGGGGAGAGACCCAGTACTTC.

The chain couples TRBV6-1 to TRBJ2-7; D may be TRBD1 (6 bases). The CDR3 consists of 16 residues. The germline V and J ends were trimmed by 2 bases and 1 base, with 15 bases remaining between them. Germline V CDR1 and CDR2: MNHNS, SASEGT. CDR3 bases: TGTGCCAGCAGTGAATTGTTCAGGGGTTTTTCCTACGAGCAGTACTTC. Translated, it gives CASSELFRGFSYEQYF.

The chain couples TRBV29-1 to TRBJ2-7, with D possibly TRBD2 on 6 matching bases. Trimming took 7 bases from V and 4 from J, leaving 11 bases between them. In germline, CDR1 is SQVTM, CDR2 ANQGSEA. The CDR3 is made up of 11 amino acids. Here the CDR3 DNA reads TGCAGCGGGAGGGATTGGTACGAGCAGTACTTC. Translating it yields CSGRDWYEQYF.

This clonotype was recorded many times. This chain uses TRBV7-8 with TRBJ1-5, with a tentative D call TRBD1 (6 bases). CDR1 is SGHVS, CDR2 FQNEAQ, per germline. The CDR3 consists of 13 residues. The V end lost 5 bases, the J end lost 7 bases, and 12 bases lay between the germline ends. CDR3 in DNA: TGTGCCAGCAGCCCAGGGGTGGGACAGCCCCAGCATTTT. It yields the protein CASSPGVGQPQHF.

This clonotype was detected many times. The chain recombines TRBV6-2 or TRBV6-3 with TRBJ2-1, with TRBD2 matching over 10 bases. Losses at the gene ends were 6 bases for V and 8 bases for J; bases not matched to a gene: 10. In germline, CDR1 is MNHEY, CDR2 SVGEGT. The CDR3 runs 15 residues. DNA of the CDR3: TGTGCCAGCAGCCCCCTTCGAGCGGGAGGGGATGAGCAGTTCTTC. Its translation is CASSPLRAGGDEQFF.

About this clonotype: Given a much more abundant clone one base away, this may be a read error. The chain employs TRBV5-1 and TRBJ2-1; D is unresolved. The germline V and J ends were trimmed by 5 bases and 9 bases, with 12 bases remaining between them. The germline V gene has CDR1 SGHRS and CDR2 YFSETQ. This CDR3 has 12 amino acids. CDR3: CASRFNPAEQFF. In DNA form, the CDR3 reads TGCGCCAGCAGATTCAACCCTGCTGAGCAGTTCTTC.

This clonotype was picked up a small number of times. The CDR3 is CASSLAGAGNEQFF. The CDR3 DNA is TGTGCCAGCAGTCTAGCGGGAGCGGGCAATGAGCAGTTCTTC. The chain uses TRBV28 and TRBJ2-1; TRBD2 matches at 10 bases. Germline trimming cut 5 bases from V and 6 bases from J; bases unmatched to any gene: 4. This CDR3 spans 14 amino acids. Germline CDR1 and CDR2: MDHEN and SYDVKM.

This clonotype showed up many times. The V gene is TRBV29-1, the J gene TRBJ2-5; TRBD2 might be the D (5 bases). The CDR3 consists of 13 residues. CDR1 SQVTM and CDR2 ANQGSEA come from the germline V gene. The ends were cut back, 3 bases at V and 5 bases at J, with 13 bases in the middle. CDR3 nucleotides: TGCAGCGTTGAGGGTGAGGGAAGGGAGACCCAGTACTTC. Translating gives CSVEGEGRETQYF.

This clonotype was detected many times. This sequence joins TRBV5-1 and TRBJ2-7; 10 bases map to TRBD1. The V gene end was trimmed by 7 bases and the J gene end by 3 bases; junction bases not matched to a gene: 4. This CDR3 contains 13 residues. Germline V gene data show CDR1 as SGHRS and CDR2 as YFSETQ. CDR3 sequence reads: CASGQGGIYEQYF. The CDR3 nucleotides are TGCGCCAGCGGACAGGGGGGAATCTACGAGCAGTACTTC.

This clonotype was observed many times. This chain uses TRBV6-2 or TRBV6-3 with TRBJ2-2, with 10 bases that match TRBD2. V was clipped by 2 bases and J by 3 bases; unmatched bases: 12. The length of the CDR3 is 19 residues. Per germline, CDR1 MNHEY and CDR2 SVGEGT. The CDR3 DNA follows: TGTGCCAGCAGTTACACCCTAGCGGGAGCGGGACGATACACCGGGGAGCTGTTTTTT. Protein: CASSYTLAGAGRYTGELFF.

The table lists this clonotype with many counts. The V and J genes are TRBV4-3 and TRBJ2-2; 11 bases are a match to TRBD2. The CDR3 covers 17 residues. Germline CDR1 LGHNA, CDR2 YSLEER. V was pared by 0 bases and J by 5 bases, with 5 bases of the junction left unmatched. Written as DNA, the CDR3 is TGCGCCAGCAGCCAAGATCACCTAGCGGGAGGTACCGGGGAGCTGTTTTTT. It is translated as CASSQDHLAGGTGELFF.

The rearrangement uses TRBV30 and TRBJ2-7; D may be TRBD2 (7 bases). V was shortened by 2 bases and J by 3 bases, with 14 bases between the two germline ends. Germline CDR1 GTSNPN, CDR2 SVGIG (reference sequence). The CDR3 runs 14 residues. The CDR3 DNA follows: TGTGCCTGGAGTTTAGGACTAGGGGGCTACGAGCAGTACTTC. Protein: CAWSLGLGGYEQYF.

The sample holds many counts of this clonotype. The chain is built from TRBV27 and TRBJ2-3; no reliable D call. The CDR3 spans 15 residues. CDR1 and CDR2 (germline): MNHEY, SMNVEV (reference sequence). V was cut by 8 bases and J by 5 bases, with 20 bases left in between. Written as DNA, the CDR3 is TGTGCCAGCGCCTTCACGGGTCACCCGCTAGATACGCAGTATTTT. It codes for CASAFTGHPLDTQYF.

This clonotype was seen repeatedly, ten times or more. The chain carries TRBV27 and TRBJ1-2, with D uncertain. CDR1 MNHEY and CDR2 SMNVEV come from the germline V gene (reference sequence). V lost 5 bases, J lost 0 bases, and 13 bases lay in between. The CDR3 has 15 residues. CDR3 nucleotides: TGTGCCAGCAGTCGTCTGGTCGACCCTAACTATGGCTACACCTTC. It yields the protein CASSRLVDPNYGYTF.

This clonotype was observed many times. The chain links TRBV15 to TRBJ2-7; 8 bases are shared with TRBD2. J was trimmed by 3 bases and V by 3 bases; bases with no gene match: 13. The CDR3 runs to 17 residues. In germline, CDR1 is LNHNV, CDR2 YYDKDF (reference sequence). CDR3 sequence: CATSSRSWVAGFYEQYF. CDR3 nucleotides: TGTGCCACCAGCAGCCGAAGTTGGGTAGCGGGATTCTACGAGCAGTACTTC.

This clonotype has ten or more counts. This chain joins TRBV19 and TRBJ2-1; 7 bases are a match to TRBD2. CDR1 is LNHDA and CDR2 is SQIVND in the germline V gene (reference sequence). The V and J ends lost 5 bases and 6 bases, in that order; junction bases with no gene match: 4. The length of the CDR3 is 13 residues. The chain's CDR3 is CASSVSGSNEQFF. The DNA of the CDR3 is TGTGCCAGTAGTGTTAGCGGGTCCAATGAGCAGTTCTTC. Complete variable domain (other parts from reference TRBV19 and TRBJ2-1): DGGITQSPKYLFRKEGQNVTLSCEQNLNHDAMYWYRQDPGQGLRLIYYSQIVNDFQKGDIAEGYSVSREKKESFPLTVTSAQKNPTAFYLCASSVSGSNEQFFGPGTRLTVL.

This clonotype showed up just a few times. The V call is TRBV7-9, the J call TRBJ1-2; 12 bases fit TRBD1. The junction had 3 bases not matched to a gene; V was cut back by 6 bases and J by 4 bases. Germline-derived CDR1 and CDR2 are SEHNR and FQNEAQ (reference sequence). This CDR3 spans 14 amino acids. This CDR3 is CASRGTGGPYGYTF. CDR3 nucleotide sequence: TGTGCCAGCAGGGGGACAGGGGGCCCCTATGGCTACACCTTC.

This clonotype was seen many times. The chain is built from TRBV2 and TRBJ2-7; D not certain. Germline CDR1 is SNHLY and CDR2 is FYNNEI. V was shortened by 3 bases and J by 5 bases, with 2 bases between the two germline ends. This CDR3 spans 10 amino acids. CDR3 protein: CASSENEQYF. CDR3 DNA sequence: TGTGCCAGCAGTGAGAACGAGCAGTACTTC.

This clonotype was observed many times. This sequence joins TRBV7-6 and TRBJ2-7; no definite D call. Trimming cost V 3 bases and J 5 bases, with 5 bases left between them. This CDR3 is 11 amino acids long. Germline V gene data show CDR1 as SGHVS and CDR2 as FNYEAQ. In DNA, the CDR3 is TGTGCCAGCAGCTTGGGCAACGAGCAGTACTTC. This gives the protein CASSLGNEQYF.

This clonotype has a count of ten or more. The rearrangement links TRBV9 to TRBJ2-2; maybe TRBD1 (5 bases). CDR3 length: 13 residues. V was cut by 7 bases and J by 0 bases, with 7 bases left in between. Germline CDR1 is SGDLS and CDR2 is YYNGEE. The CDR3 DNA reads TGTGCCAGCCAGGGTCCGAACACCGGGGAGCTGTTTTTT. Amino acids: CASQGPNTGELFF.